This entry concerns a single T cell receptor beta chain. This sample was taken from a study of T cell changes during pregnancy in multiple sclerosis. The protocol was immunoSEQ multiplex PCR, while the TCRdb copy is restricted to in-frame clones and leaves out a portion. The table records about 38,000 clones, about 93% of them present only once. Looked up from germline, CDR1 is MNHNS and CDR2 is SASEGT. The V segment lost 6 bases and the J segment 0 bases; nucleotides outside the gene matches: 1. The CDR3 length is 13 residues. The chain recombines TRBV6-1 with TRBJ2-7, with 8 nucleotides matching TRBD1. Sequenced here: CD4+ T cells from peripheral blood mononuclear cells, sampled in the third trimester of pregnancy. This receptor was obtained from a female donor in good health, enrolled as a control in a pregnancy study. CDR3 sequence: CASRDRASYEQYF. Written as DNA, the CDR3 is TGTGCCAGCAGGGACAGGGCCTCCTACGAGCAGTACTTC.